This T cell receptor beta chain was captured in a study of OX40 agonist ivuxolimab in advanced cancers. Sequencing was performed with immunoSEQ multiplex PCR; in TCRdb, only in-frame clones are kept and a portion is missing. The sample holds about 95,000 clones; roughly 90% are singletons and the top ten take 2.6%. This CDR3 has 15 residues. CDR1 is SGHTA, CDR2 FQGNSA, per germline. The V and J ends lost 5 bases and 0 bases respectively, with 10 bases between them. A remark on this clone: The target antigen is unknown.

Study-wide points: More expanded clones were found, on average, in CD8+ than in CD4+ T cells. By week 6 at 0.1 to 3.0 mg/kg, blood CD4+ and CD8+ T cells had expanded clonally.

The input for sequencing was CD4+ or CD8+ T cells sorted from blood, taken in a trial of the OX40 agonist ivuxolimab. This chain links TRBV7-2 with TRBJ2-2, with D possibly TRBD2 on 6 matching bases. This receptor was identified in an adult with an advanced solid tumor such as melanoma, head and neck, liver or kidney cancer. This CDR3 reads CASSRSGSNTGELFF. The DNA of the CDR3 is TGTGCCAGCAGCCGTAGCGGTTCGAACACCGGGGAGCTGTTTTTT.